This T cell receptor beta chain was identified in a study of regulatory and conventional T cells in RAG deficiency. Broader study findings: RAG-deficient patients showed markedly lower Shannon entropy and higher Simpson indices than control T-cell subsets. Shorter CDR3s in all patient subsets; >85% Treg-Tconv overlap in Omenn.

The sorted conventional CD4+ T cells were CD25-low and CD127-high, with genomic DNA sequenced. Germline V lookup: CDR1 LNHDA, CDR2 SQIVND (reference sequence). The CDR3 sequence is 15 residues long. V shed 3 bases and J shed 1 base, with 12 bases lying between them. Details on this clone: Its specificity is not known.

The protocol was immunoSEQ multiplex PCR, while the TCRdb copy is restricted to in-frame clones and leaves out a portion. The sample holds about 46,000 clones, approximately 90% seen once. This sample was also put to use in a study of regulatory T cells. This second study says: The primer mix had 52 TRBV and 13 TRBJ primers. Skewed V and J usage and few unique V-J pairs marked patient repertoires, most in Tregs.

The sample comprised CD4+ effector T cells sorted from blood. V usage is TRBV19 and J usage is TRBJ2-5; D possibly corresponds to TRBD2 (6 bases). The TCR sequence derives from a human donor in good health. The CDR3 is CASSIGTRFQETQYF. In DNA form, the CDR3 reads TGTGCCAGTAGTATCGGGACTCGGTTCCAAGAGACCCAGTACTTC.